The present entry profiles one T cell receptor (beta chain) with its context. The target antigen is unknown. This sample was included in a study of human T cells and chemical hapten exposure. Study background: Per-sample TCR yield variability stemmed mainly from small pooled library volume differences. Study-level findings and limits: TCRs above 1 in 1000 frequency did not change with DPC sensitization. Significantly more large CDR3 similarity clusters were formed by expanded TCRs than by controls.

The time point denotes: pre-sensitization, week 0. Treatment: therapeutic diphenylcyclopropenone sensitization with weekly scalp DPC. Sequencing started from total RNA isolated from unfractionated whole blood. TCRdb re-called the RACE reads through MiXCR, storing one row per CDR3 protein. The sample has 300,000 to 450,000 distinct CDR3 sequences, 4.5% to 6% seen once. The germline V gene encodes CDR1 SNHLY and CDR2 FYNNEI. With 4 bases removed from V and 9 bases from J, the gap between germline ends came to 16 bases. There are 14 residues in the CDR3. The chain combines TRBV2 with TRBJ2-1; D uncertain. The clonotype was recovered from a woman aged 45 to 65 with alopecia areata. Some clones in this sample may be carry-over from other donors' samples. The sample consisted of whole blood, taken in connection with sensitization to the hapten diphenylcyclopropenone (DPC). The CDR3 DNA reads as TGTGCCAGCAGTGCCCAGTCGGTGGGCACTGAGCAGTTCTTC. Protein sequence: CASSAQSVGTEQFF.